Shown below are 5 T cell receptor beta chains from a single sample sequenced in a study of Ad26.COV2.S vaccination and SARS-CoV-2 variants. Treatment specified: some 19 received Ad26.COV2.S at low or high dose, single or two shots; about five received placebo; per-sample allocation not given. The study sampled participants on day 63 after the first vaccine or placebo injection. Libraries were prepared by immunoSEQ multiplex PCR; TCRdb keeps only in-frame clonotypes and omits some of them. The sample consists of about 440,000 clones, less than 95% of them appearing once. The source was peripheral blood, collected in a trial of Ad26.COV2.S vaccine versus placebo. Source of these receptors: a person aged 18-65 years who received the Ad26.COV2.S COVID-19 vaccine or a placebo.

The CDR3 spells CASSVADDGSYEQYF. CDR3 nucleotides: TGTGCCAGCAGCGTTGCAGACGACGGATCCTACGAGCAGTACTTC. The chain couples TRBV9 to TRBJ2-7; no firm D call. Germline lookup yields CDR1 SGDLS and CDR2 YYNGEE. This CDR3 is 15 amino acids long. V shed 2 bases and J shed 1 base, with 13 bases lying between them.

About this clone: A read error may produce the germline difference seen at one junction end. This rearrangement joins TRBV4-3 to TRBJ1-5; D is undetermined. The CDR3 runs to 15 residues. CDR1 is LGHNA and CDR2 is YSLEER in the germline V gene. The CDR3 sequence: CTSSQGRGFNQPQHF. CDR3 bases: TGCACCAGCAGCCAAGGTCGGGGATTCAATCAGCCCCAGCATTTT.

This clone was seen once. The J gene is TRBJ2-2, the V gene TRBV5-4, with 7 bases lining up with TRBD2. The CDR3 consists of 14 residues. Trimming at V came to 4 bases and at J to 6 bases, leaving 6 bases not matched to a gene. Germline V gives CDR1 SGHNT, CDR2 YYREEE (reference sequence). CDR3 region: CASSRIAGPGELFF. The CDR3 nucleotides are TGTGCCAGCAGCCGGATAGCGGGCCCCGGGGAGCTGTTTTTT.

This chain links TRBV5-4 with TRBJ1-1; D call uncertain. V gave up 6 bases and J gave up 3 bases, with 15 bases separating them. The CDR3 loop spans 14 amino acids. Germline values: CDR1 SGHNT, CDR2 YYREEE (reference sequence). The CDR3 DNA reads TGTGCCAGCATCCTCCCCGGGTCGGACACTGAAGCTTTCTTT. It codes for CASILPGSDTEAFF.

The chain has TRBV11-2 and TRBJ1-1; 8 nucleotides line up with TRBD1. V was clipped by 2 bases and J by 1 base; unmatched bases: 3. This CDR3 contains 15 residues. Germline V lookup: CDR1 SGHAT, CDR2 FQNNGV. Here the CDR3 reads CASSLTGGENTEAFF. DNA of the CDR3: TGTGCCAGCAGCTTAACAGGGGGAGAGAACACTGAAGCTTTCTTT. The whole variable domain, filled in from reference TRBV11-2 and TRBJ1-1, reads EAGVAQSPRYKIIEKRQSVAFWCNPISGHATLYWYQQILGQGPKLLIQFQNNGVVDDSQLPKDRFSAERLKGVDSTLKIQPAKLEDSAVYLCASSLTGGENTEAFFGQGTRLTVV.